This TCR beta chain was recovered during a study of blood T cell repertoires in COVID-19. Study in general: Samples of COVID-19 (acute and convalescent) were obtained from the United States, Italy and Spain. T cells, B-cell-depleted T cells, or PBMCs provided the cDNA or gDNA that served as material.

Sequencing was performed with immunoSEQ multiplex PCR; in TCRdb, only in-frame clones are kept and a portion is missing. Of about 76,000 clones listed, 80% to 90% are singletons. Enrolled during active infection, Seattle patients were then followed longitudinally. Per the germline V gene, CDR1 is SQVTM and CDR2 is ANQGSEA. This CDR3 has 12 residues. In the case of this clone: An end of the junction differs from the germline gene, which may be a read error.

Sequenced sample: peripheral blood. The chain carries TRBV29-1 and TRBJ2-5; 9 bases map to TRBD1. This sequence was found in a man aged 55 to 70 with COVID-19, enrolled during active disease. DNA of the CDR3: TGCAGCGCCCAGGACAGGGGAGAGGCCCAGTACTTC. As protein: CSAQDRGEAQYF.